These T cell receptor beta chains were read from a single sample in a study of blood T cell repertoires in COVID-19. Measured with immunoSEQ multiplex PCR; TCRdb has only the in-frame clones, and not every one. The sample yields approximately 300,000 clones, 75% to 90% seen once. The sequencing sample was made of peripheral blood. All receptors come from a man in his forties or fifties with acute or convalescent COVID-19. CDR3s include the opening cysteine and the closing phenylalanine or tryptophan. D genes are given only for firm matches. Rows give clone size only sometimes, using once, few, many, or a class for an expanded clone.

D gene: TRBD2; clone size: -; J gene: TRBJ2-7; V gene: TRBV5-1; CDR3 protein: CASSVTSGALSYEQYF; CDR3 DNA: TGCGCCAGCAGCGTGACTAGCGGGGCCCTCTCCTACGAGCAGTACTTC
D gene: -; clone size: -; J gene: TRBJ2-7; V gene: TRBV4-1; CDR3 protein: CASSQDDDSDEQYF; CDR3 DNA: TGCGCCAGCAGCCAAGATGACGACAGTGATGAGCAGTACTTC
D gene: TRBD2; clone size: -; J gene: TRBJ2-1; V gene: TRBV5-1; CDR3 protein: CASSLYGGGYNEQFF; CDR3 DNA: TGCGCCAGCAGCTTGTACGGCGGGGGCTACAATGAGCAGTTCTTC
D gene: TRBD1; clone size: -; J gene: TRBJ1-2; V gene: TRBV4-2; CDR3 protein: CASSRGQGADYGYTF; CDR3 DNA: TGTGCCAGCAGCCGAGGACAGGGGGCAGACTATGGCTACACCTTC
D gene: TRBD1; clone size: -; J gene: TRBJ2-3; V gene: TRBV19; CDR3 protein: CASGQGGTDTQYF; CDR3 DNA: TGTGCCAGTGGACAGGGAGGCACAGATACGCAGTATTTT
D gene: TRBD1; clone size: -; J gene: TRBJ1-3; V gene: TRBV2; CDR3 protein: CASSDLSGFNRGGNTIYF; CDR3 DNA: TGTGCCAGCAGTGATCTTAGCGGTTTTAACAGGGGTGGAAACACCATATATTTT
D gene: -; clone size: -; J gene: TRBJ2-1; V gene: TRBV5-1; CDR3 protein: CASSFQGTDTQFF; CDR3 DNA: TGCGCCAGCAGCTTTCAGGGTACGGATACGCAGTTCTTC
D gene: -; clone size: -; J gene: TRBJ2-1; V gene: TRBV5-4; CDR3 protein: CASSFRDFTYNEQFF; CDR3 DNA: TGTGCCAGCAGCTTCCGGGATTTTACCTACAATGAGCAGTTCTTC
D gene: -; clone size: -; J gene: TRBJ1-2; V gene: TRBV24-1; CDR3 protein: CATSDSGAYRYGYTF; CDR3 DNA: TGTGCCACCAGTGATTCAGGGGCCTATCGGTATGGCTACACCTTC
D gene: -; clone size: -; J gene: TRBJ1-4; V gene: TRBV9; CDR3 protein: CASSPSPGVGGEKLFF; CDR3 DNA: TGTGCCAGCAGCCCTTCACCGGGGGTCGGTGGTGAAAAACTGTTTTTT
D gene: -; clone size: -; J gene: TRBJ2-7; V gene: TRBV7-2; CDR3 protein: CASSFGPGAYEQYF; CDR3 DNA: TGTGCCAGCAGCTTTGGGCCTGGCGCATACGAGCAGTACTTC
D gene: TRBD1; clone size: once; J gene: TRBJ1-2; V gene: TRBV30; CDR3 protein: CAWYFPGQGEGYTF; CDR3 DNA: TGTGCCTGGTACTTTCCGGGACAGGGGGAGGGCTACACCTTC
D gene: TRBD2; clone size: -; J gene: TRBJ2-5; V gene: TRBV11-1; CDR3 protein: CASGPGGAGGSETQYF; CDR3 DNA: TGTGCCAGCGGCCCCGGAGGAGCGGGGGGCTCAGAGACCCAGTACTTC
D gene: -; clone size: -; J gene: TRBJ1-2; V gene: TRBV9; CDR3 protein: CASSDGTSSGGYYGYTF; CDR3 DNA: TGTGCCAGCAGCGACGGGACATCCTCGGGGGGATACTATGGCTACACCTTC
D gene: -; clone size: -; J gene: TRBJ2-4; V gene: TRBV5-4; CDR3 protein: CASSSPTSAKNIQYF; CDR3 DNA: TGTGCCAGCAGCTCCCCAACGAGTGCCAAAAACATTCAGTACTTC
D gene: -; clone size: -; J gene: TRBJ1-6; V gene: TRBV24-1; CDR3 protein: CATSDYRGTPHHF; CDR3 DNA: TGTGCCACCAGTGATTACCGGGGGACCCCCCACCACTTT
D gene: TRBD1; clone size: -; J gene: TRBJ1-1; V gene: TRBV19; CDR3 protein: CASSLGTGLNTEAFF; CDR3 DNA: TGTGCCAGTAGCCTGGGGACAGGTTTGAACACTGAAGCTTTCTTT
D gene: -; clone size: -; J gene: TRBJ1-1; V gene: TRBV10-3; CDR3 protein: CATSQGTQGTEAFF; CDR3 DNA: TGTGCCACCAGCCAGGGAACTCAAGGCACTGAAGCTTTCTTT
D gene: TRBD1; clone size: -; J gene: TRBJ1-6; V gene: TRBV30; CDR3 protein: CAWSVLAGGNSPLHF; CDR3 DNA: TGTGCCTGGAGTGTACTGGCAGGGGGCAATTCACCCCTCCACTTT
D gene: -; clone size: -; J gene: TRBJ1-3; V gene: TRBV10-1; CDR3 protein: CASSERLSSGNTIYF; CDR3 DNA: TGCGCCAGCAGTGAGCGTCTTAGCTCTGGAAACACCATATATTTT
D gene: -; clone size: -; J gene: TRBJ2-6; V gene: TRBV6-5; CDR3 protein: CASRVWASGANVLTF; CDR3 DNA: TGTGCCAGCAGGGTTTGGGCCTCTGGGGCCAACGTCCTGACTTTC
D gene: -; clone size: -; J gene: TRBJ2-6; V gene: TRBV7-9; CDR3 protein: CASTGDGANVLTF; CDR3 DNA: TGTGCCAGCACCGGAGACGGGGCCAACGTCCTGACTTTC
D gene: -; clone size: -; J gene: TRBJ1-2; V gene: TRBV5-4; CDR3 protein: CASSLDRDTLYGYTF; CDR3 DNA: TGTGCCAGCAGCTTGGACAGGGACACACTCTATGGCTACACCTTC
D gene: -; clone size: -; J gene: TRBJ1-4; V gene: TRBV7-3; CDR3 protein: CASSLTAGRGEKLFF; CDR3 DNA: TGTGCCAGCAGCTTAACTGCGGGGCGGGGTGAAAAACTGTTTTTT
D gene: TRBD2; clone size: -; J gene: TRBJ2-3; V gene: TRBV5-4; CDR3 protein: CASSSRGGTDTQYF; CDR3 DNA: TGTGCCAGCAGCTCGCGGGGGGGCACAGATACGCAGTATTTT
D gene: TRBD1; clone size: few; J gene: TRBJ1-1; V gene: TRBV6-5; CDR3 protein: CANSLWDREGEAFF; CDR3 DNA: TGTGCCAATTCTCTCTGGGACAGGGAAGGTGAAGCTTTCTTT
D gene: -; clone size: -; J gene: TRBJ1-2; V gene: TRBV12-3/TRBV12-4; CDR3 protein: CASILRINYGYTF; CDR3 DNA: TGTGCCAGCATCCTCAGGATCAACTATGGCTACACCTTC
D gene: -; clone size: -; J gene: TRBJ2-2; V gene: TRBV30; CDR3 protein: CAWSGDKHTGELFF; CDR3 DNA: TGTGCCTGGTCCGGGGACAAACACACCGGGGAGCTGTTTTTT
D gene: TRBD1; clone size: -; J gene: TRBJ2-1; V gene: TRBV6-5; CDR3 protein: CASSRTGTYNEQFF; CDR3 DNA: TGTGCCAGCAGTAGGACAGGGACCTACAATGAGCAGTTCTTC
D gene: TRBD1; clone size: -; J gene: TRBJ2-7; V gene: TRBV5-1; CDR3 protein: CASRTGTGTSRDEQYF; CDR3 DNA: TGCGCCAGCAGAACCGGGACAGGAACTTCGCGGGACGAGCAGTACTTC
D gene: -; clone size: -; J gene: TRBJ2-5; V gene: TRBV11-2; CDR3 protein: CASSLDHQGNYQETQYF; CDR3 DNA: TGTGCCAGCAGCTTAGATCATCAGGGCAATTACCAAGAGACCCAGTACTTC
D gene: TRBD1; clone size: once; J gene: TRBJ1-2; V gene: TRBV7-2; CDR3 protein: CASSPRTGYGYTF; CDR3 DNA: TGTGCCAGCAGCCCCCGGACAGGGTATGGCTACACCTTC
D gene: TRBD2; clone size: -; J gene: TRBJ2-3; V gene: TRBV7-7; CDR3 protein: CASSSGLAGAADTQYF; CDR3 DNA: TGTGCCAGCAGCTCCGGACTAGCGGGGGCAGCGGATACGCAGTATTTT
D gene: TRBD1; clone size: -; J gene: TRBJ1-2; V gene: TRBV3-1/TRBV3-2; CDR3 protein: CASSQETGFYGYTF; CDR3 DNA: TGTGCCAGCAGCCAAGAGACAGGGTTTTATGGCTACACCTTC
D gene: TRBD1; clone size: -; J gene: TRBJ1-1; V gene: TRBV6-5; CDR3 protein: CASNIRTGSTTEAFF; CDR3 DNA: TGTGCCAGCAACATAAGGACAGGCTCAACCACTGAAGCTTTCTTT
D gene: TRBD1; clone size: -; J gene: TRBJ1-1; V gene: TRBV5-1; CDR3 protein: CASSLGQGETEAFF; CDR3 DNA: TGCGCCAGCAGCTTGGGACAGGGGGAGACTGAAGCTTTCTTT
D gene: -; clone size: -; J gene: TRBJ1-1; V gene: TRBV11-2; CDR3 protein: CASSSYHYRVKNTEAFF; CDR3 DNA: TGTGCCAGCAGCTCTTACCATTACAGGGTAAAGAACACTGAAGCTTTCTTT
D gene: -; clone size: -; J gene: TRBJ1-1; V gene: TRBV4-2; CDR3 protein: CASSQQTDPNTEAFF; CDR3 DNA: TGTGCCAGCAGCCAGCAGACAGACCCTAACACTGAAGCTTTCTTT
D gene: -; clone size: -; J gene: TRBJ1-4; V gene: TRBV2; CDR3 protein: CAGNSLLGEKLFF; CDR3 DNA: TGTGCCGGCAACTCGCTGCTAGGCGAAAAACTGTTTTTT
D gene: -; clone size: -; J gene: TRBJ1-6; V gene: TRBV5-5; CDR3 protein: CASSLWSRGLNSPLHF; CDR3 DNA: TGTGCCAGCAGCCTGTGGAGCAGGGGTCTTAATTCACCCCTCCACTTT
D gene: TRBD2; clone size: -; J gene: TRBJ2-3; V gene: TRBV7-3; CDR3 protein: CASSRRAGGATSGEGDTQYF; CDR3 DNA: TGTGCCAGCAGCCGCCGGGCAGGGGGCGCGACTAGCGGGGAGGGGGATACGCAGTATTTT
D gene: TRBD1; clone size: -; J gene: TRBJ1-2; V gene: TRBV24-1; CDR3 protein: CATSDGRQGDYGYTF; CDR3 DNA: TGTGCCACCAGTGATGGCAGACAGGGCGACTATGGCTACACCTTC
D gene: -; clone size: -; J gene: TRBJ1-2; V gene: TRBV15; CDR3 protein: CATSREANPTNYGYTF; CDR3 DNA: TGTGCCACCAGCAGAGAAGCTAACCCAACGAACTATGGCTACACCTTC
D gene: -; clone size: -; J gene: TRBJ1-5; V gene: TRBV19; CDR3 protein: CASSFRPLDSRNQPQHF; CDR3 DNA: TGTGCCAGTAGTTTCCGGCCCCTCGACAGCCGCAATCAGCCCCAGCATTTT
D gene: TRBD1; clone size: -; J gene: TRBJ2-7; V gene: TRBV6-5; CDR3 protein: CASSLTGGNYEQYF; CDR3 DNA: TGTGCCAGCAGCCTGACAGGGGGAAACTACGAGCAGTACTTC
D gene: TRBD1; clone size: -; J gene: TRBJ2-3; V gene: TRBV7-2; CDR3 protein: CASSRDRVQDTQYF; CDR3 DNA: TGTGCCAGCAGCCGGGACAGGGTGCAAGATACGCAGTATTTT
D gene: TRBD1; clone size: -; J gene: TRBJ2-1; V gene: TRBV9; CDR3 protein: CASSVRTGGYNEQFF; CDR3 DNA: TGTGCCAGCAGCGTTAGGACAGGGGGCTACAATGAGCAGTTCTTC
D gene: -; clone size: -; J gene: TRBJ2-1; V gene: TRBV6-1; CDR3 protein: CASSEGNDVWSLRDEQFF; CDR3 DNA: TGTGCCAGCAGTGAAGGAAATGACGTGTGGAGCTTGAGGGATGAGCAGTTCTTC
D gene: -; clone size: -; J gene: TRBJ1-6; V gene: TRBV5-6; CDR3 protein: CASGTSSPLHF; CDR3 DNA: TGTGCCAGCGGGACAAGTTCACCCCTCCACTTT
D gene: -; clone size: -; J gene: TRBJ1-1; V gene: TRBV5-1; CDR3 protein: CASSPQGIPNTEAFF; CDR3 DNA: TGCGCCAGCAGCCCTCAGGGAATCCCGAACACTGAAGCTTTCTTT